The rows below give T cell receptor beta chains drawn from one sample of a study of blood T cell repertoires in COVID-19. This table comes from immunoSEQ multiplex PCR, and its TCRdb copy is limited to in-frame clones, with some not included. The table lists roughly 250,000 clones, around 89% of them singletons. Sequenced sample: peripheral blood. Every receptor here comes from a man aged 25 to 40 with acute or convalescent COVID-19. The CDR3 runs from the conserved cysteine through the conserved F or W. The D gene is left open where the match is weak. Expanded clones get a size class; other rows say once, few or many, or leave the size out.

j_gene	abundance	d_gene	v_gene	CDR3aa	CDR3nt
TRBJ2-7	.	.	TRBV28	CASGHPLDGEQYF	TGTGCCAGCGGTCACCCACTTGACGGGGAGCAGTACTTC
TRBJ1-6	.	.	TRBV6-5	CASSYSSQERGSPLHF	TGTGCCAGCAGTTACTCGTCGCAGGAAAGGGGTTCACCCCTCCACTTT
TRBJ2-2	.	.	TRBV19	CASSIRTNTGELFF	TGTGCCAGTAGTATCCGTACGAACACCGGGGAGCTGTTTTTT
TRBJ1-2	.	TRBD1	TRBV19	CASSIGTGDYGYTF	TGTGCCAGTAGTATCGGGACAGGGGACTATGGCTACACCTTC
TRBJ1-1	.	.	TRBV5-4	CASSRVNTEAFF	TGTGCCAGCAGTCGGGTGAACACTGAAGCTTTCTTT
TRBJ1-6	.	.	TRBV7-2	CASSLANRANSPLHF	TGTGCCAGCAGCTTAGCAAACAGGGCAAATTCACCCCTCCACTTT
TRBJ2-3	.	.	TRBV5-6	CASSPYSYTDTQYF	TGTGCCAGCAGCCCATACTCATACACAGATACGCAGTATTTT
TRBJ2-4	few	.	TRBV3-1/TRBV3-2	CASSRETGTRNIQYF	TGTGCCAGCAGCCGAGAGACAGGGACTAGGAACATTCAGTACTTC
TRBJ2-1	once	.	TRBV7-9	CASSSNTGYNEQFF	TGTGCCAGCAGCTCCAACACAGGCTACAATGAGCAGTTCTTC
TRBJ1-3	.	.	TRBV9	CASSVFDSHSGNTIYF	TGTGCCAGCAGCGTATTTGACAGCCATTCTGGAAACACCATATATTTT
TRBJ1-4	many	.	TRBV7-9	CASSLGHRGNEKLFF	TGTGCCAGCAGCTTAGGGCACCGGGGTAATGAAAAACTGTTTTTT
TRBJ1-2	few	TRBD1	TRBV5-1	CASSPEFWTGFYGYTF	TGCGCCAGCAGCCCGGAGTTTTGGACAGGGTTCTATGGCTACACCTTC
TRBJ2-1	.	TRBD2	TRBV3-1/TRBV3-2	CASSLGLGHNEQFF	TGTGCCAGCAGCCTGGGACTAGGCCACAATGAGCAGTTCTTC
TRBJ2-3	.	TRBD2	TRBV6-5	CASTRTSGFWDTQYF	TGTGCCAGCACTCGAACTAGCGGGTTCTGGGATACGCAGTATTTT
TRBJ1-5	few	TRBD1	TRBV6-5	CASSRQGGNQPQHF	TGTGCCAGCAGTCGACAGGGGGGCAATCAGCCCCAGCATTTT
TRBJ2-7	once	.	TRBV10-2	CASCGSGSYEQYF	TGCGCCAGCTGCGGATCAGGGTCCTACGAGCAGTACTTC
TRBJ2-3	.	TRBD2	TRBV6-6	CASNLGGSTDTQYF	TGTGCCAGCAATCTCGGGGGGTCCACAGATACGCAGTATTTT
TRBJ2-1	.	TRBD2	TRBV19	CASSPRPTSGGPYNEQFF	TGTGCCAGTAGTCCTCGTCCGACTAGCGGGGGTCCCTACAATGAGCAGTTCTTC
TRBJ2-2	.	TRBD1	TRBV19	CASRGQGAAANTGELFF	TGTGCCAGTAGGGGACAGGGGGCCGCCGCGAACACCGGGGAGCTGTTTTTT
TRBJ1-5	.	.	TRBV2	CASSERVSTVAQPQHF	TGTGCCAGCAGTGAAAGGGTCTCGACAGTAGCTCAGCCCCAGCATTTT
TRBJ2-3	.	TRBD1	TRBV18	CASSTDRAQYF	TGTGCCAGCTCAACTGACAGGGCGCAGTATTTT
TRBJ1-3	.	TRBD1	TRBV19	CASSARTGLSGNTIYF	TGTGCCAGTAGCGCGAGGACAGGTCTCTCTGGAAACACCATATATTTT
TRBJ2-7	.	TRBD1	TRBV9	CASSGRQGTYEQYF	TGTGCCAGCAGCGGTCGACAGGGTACCTACGAGCAGTACTTC
TRBJ1-5	.	TRBD1	TRBV6-5	CASSPQGPQPQHF	TGTGCCAGCAGTCCACAGGGGCCTCAGCCCCAGCATTTT
TRBJ1-4	.	.	TRBV4-1	CASSPRVTATNEKLFF	TGCGCCAGCAGCCCTAGAGTTACTGCAACTAATGAAAAACTGTTTTTT
TRBJ2-3	.	TRBD1	TRBV28	CASRDSRTDTQYF	TGTGCCAGTAGGGACAGTCGCACAGATACGCAGTATTTT
TRBJ2-7	.	.	TRBV6-5	CASSYSRLADEQYF	TGTGCCAGCAGTTACTCGAGATTAGCAGACGAGCAGTACTTC
TRBJ1-2	once	TRBD1	TRBV2	CASSEDRGSYGYTF	TGTGCCAGCAGTGAAGACAGGGGGAGCTATGGCTACACCTTC
TRBJ2-6	.	.	TRBV5-1	CASSTTGANVLTF	TGCGCCAGCAGCACAACTGGGGCCAACGTCCTGACTTTC
TRBJ2-1	.	.	TRBV5-1	CASARQRLGREQFF	TGCGCCAGCGCTAGGCAGAGGCTGGGTCGTGAGCAGTTCTTC
TRBJ2-3	.	TRBD2	TRBV2	CASMWGTSGGGATDTQYF	TGTGCCAGCATGTGGGGGACTAGCGGGGGAGGGGCAACAGATACGCAGTATTTT
TRBJ2-3	.	.	TRBV18	CASSPAGSTDTQYF	TGTGCCAGCTCACCAGCAGGTAGCACAGATACGCAGTATTTT
TRBJ2-7	.	TRBD1	TRBV7-3	CASGTGGNEQYF	TGTGCCAGCGGGACAGGGGGAAATGAGCAGTACTTC
TRBJ1-5	.	TRBD1	TRBV28	CASTYRTGTGYQPQHF	TGTGCCAGCACCTACCGAACCGGGACAGGCTATCAGCCCCAGCATTTT
TRBJ2-1	.	.	TRBV13	CASSLVQGKYNEQFF	TGTGCCAGCAGCTTAGTCCAGGGGAAATACAATGAGCAGTTCTTC
TRBJ1-2	.	.	TRBV9	CASSVGQATSLDGYTF	TGTGCCAGCAGCGTAGGGCAGGCTACGTCCCTTGATGGCTACACCTTC
TRBJ1-1	.	.	TRBV5-1	CASSLSVQDRNTEAFF	TGCGCCAGCAGCTTGTCTGTACAGGACCGGAACACTGAAGCTTTCTTT
TRBJ2-5	.	.	TRBV5-1	CASSFRTGVETQYF	TGCGCCAGCAGCTTTAGGACGGGAGTAGAGACCCAGTACTTC
TRBJ2-5	.	TRBD1	TRBV11-2	CASSLTGEETQYF	TGTGCCAGCAGCCTTACAGGGGAGGAGACCCAGTACTTC
TRBJ2-5	.	.	TRBV7-9	CASSFSRGQETQYF	TGTGCCAGCAGCTTCAGCAGGGGTCAAGAGACCCAGTACTTC
TRBJ2-5	.	.	TRBV5-1	CASSLERSQETQYF	TGCGCCAGCAGCTTGGAGCGCTCCCAAGAGACCCAGTACTTC
TRBJ1-1	.	.	TRBV25-1	CASVIVGGSEAFF	TGTGCCAGCGTAATAGTTGGAGGGTCTGAAGCTTTCTTT
TRBJ1-4	few	TRBD1	TRBV28	CASSTPGQGTGKLFF	TGTGCCAGCAGTACCCCGGGACAGGGGACAGGAAAACTGTTTTTT
TRBJ1-5	few	.	TRBV28	CASSPLWRAHQPQHF	TGTGCCAGCAGCCCTTTATGGAGGGCCCACCAGCCCCAGCATTTT
TRBJ1-5	.	.	TRBV7-9	CASSLGGRGNQPQHF	TGTGCCAGCAGCTTAGGGGGGCGAGGCAATCAGCCCCAGCATTTT
TRBJ1-1	.	TRBD1	TRBV28	CASREPGTGHRAFF	TGTGCCAGCAGAGAACCCGGGACAGGGCATCGGGCTTTCTTT
TRBJ1-1	.	.	TRBV5-5	CASTPGHLNTEAFF	TGTGCCAGCACCCCGGGACACTTGAACACTGAAGCTTTCTTT
TRBJ2-3	.	.	TRBV5-3	CARSLASPSTDTQYF	TGTGCCAGAAGCTTGGCTAGCCCTAGCACAGATACGCAGTATTTT
TRBJ2-2	.	.	TRBV5-1	CASSASSSSGELFF	TGCGCCAGCAGCGCCTCTAGTTCGTCCGGGGAGCTGTTTTTT
TRBJ1-1	.	TRBD1	TRBV18	CASSPGTGLNTEAFF	TGTGCCAGCTCACCCGGGACAGGTTTGAACACTGAAGCTTTCTTT
TRBJ1-3	once	.	TRBV28	CASSLYTGSSGNTIYF	TGTGCCAGCAGCCTCTACACGGGATCATCTGGAAACACCATATATTTT
TRBJ1-5	.	.	TRBV30	CAWARVINQPQHF	TGTGCCTGGGCACGGGTAATCAATCAGCCCCAGCATTTT
TRBJ1-6	.	TRBD1	TRBV11-2	CASSRTGKGNSPLHF	TGTGCCAGCAGCCGGACAGGGAAGGGCAATTCACCCCTCCACTTT
TRBJ2-1	once	.	TRBV3-1/TRBV3-2	CASSQVLSGETYNEQFF	TGTGCCAGCAGCCAAGTTCTCAGCGGAGAGACCTACAATGAGCAGTTCTTC
TRBJ2-5	.	.	TRBV5-1	CASSLGGGETQYF	TGCGCCAGCAGCTTAGGGGGAGGGGAGACCCAGTACTTC
TRBJ2-7	.	.	TRBV5-6	CASTSPRDF	TGTGCCAGCACCTCCCCCCGGGACTTC
TRBJ2-1	.	TRBD1	TRBV30	CAWSRGTGADEQFF	TGTGCCTGGAGTAGGGGGACAGGGGCCGATGAGCAGTTCTTC
TRBJ1-5	once	.	TRBV18	CASSQGVGNQPQHF	TGTGCCAGCTCACAGGGAGTAGGCAATCAGCCCCAGCATTTT
TRBJ2-7	.	.	TRBV7-8	CASSQRGYYIDEQYF	TGTGCCAGCAGCCAAAGGGGCTACTACATCGACGAGCAGTACTTC